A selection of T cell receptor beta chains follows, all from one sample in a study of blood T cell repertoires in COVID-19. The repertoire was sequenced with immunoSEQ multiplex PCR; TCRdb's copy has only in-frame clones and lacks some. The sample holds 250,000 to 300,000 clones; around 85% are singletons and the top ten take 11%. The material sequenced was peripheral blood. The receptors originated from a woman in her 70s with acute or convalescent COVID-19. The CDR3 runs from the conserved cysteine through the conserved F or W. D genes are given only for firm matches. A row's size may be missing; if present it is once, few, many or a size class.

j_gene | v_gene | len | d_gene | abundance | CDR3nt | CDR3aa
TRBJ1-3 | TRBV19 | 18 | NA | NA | TGTGCCAGTAGTAGGAGGGAAGGACCCGAATTCTCTGGAAACACCATATATTTT | CASSRREGPEFSGNTIYF
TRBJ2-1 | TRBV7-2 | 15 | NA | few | TGTGCCAGCAGCCTCGCTAGCGCCTCCTACAATGAGCAGTTCTTC | CASSLASASYNEQFF
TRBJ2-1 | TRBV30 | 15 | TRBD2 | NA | TGTGCCTGGATGGAGCGGGGGAGCTCCTACAATGAGCAGTTCTTC | CAWMERGSSYNEQFF
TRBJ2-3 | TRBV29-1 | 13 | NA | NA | TGCAGCGTTAGTCAGGGGCGGGCAGATACGCAGTATTTT | CSVSQGRADTQYF
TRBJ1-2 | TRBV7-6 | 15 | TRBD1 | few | TGTGCCAGCAGCTCGCCGGGACAGGGGGCCTATGGCTACACCTTC | CASSSPGQGAYGYTF
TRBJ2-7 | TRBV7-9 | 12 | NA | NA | TGTGCCAGCAGCTTAGAGGTCGGGGAGCAGTACTTC | CASSLEVGEQYF
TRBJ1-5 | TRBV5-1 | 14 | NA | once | TGCGCCAGCAGCTTGGACAATTCAAATCAGCCCCAGCATTTT | CASSLDNSNQPQHF
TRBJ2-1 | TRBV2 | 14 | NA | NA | TGTGCCAGCAGTGAAAGGGGCTCCTACAATGAGCAGTTCTTC | CASSERGSYNEQFF
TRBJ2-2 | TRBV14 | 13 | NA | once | TGTGCCAGCAGCCGCGACAGATCCGGGGAGCTGTTTTTT | CASSRDRSGELFF
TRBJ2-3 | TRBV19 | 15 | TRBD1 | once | TGTGCCAGTAGGACACAGGGGGTCAGCACAGATACGCAGTATTTT | CASRTQGVSTDTQYF
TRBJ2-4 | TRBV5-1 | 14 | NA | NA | TGCGCCAGCAGCTTGGCAGGGGACAATCGGATTCAGTACTTC | CASSLAGDNRIQYF
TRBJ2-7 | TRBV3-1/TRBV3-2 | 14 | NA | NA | TGTGCCAGCAGCCGGAACGGCCTCGAGGGCGAGCAGTACTTC | CASSRNGLEGEQYF
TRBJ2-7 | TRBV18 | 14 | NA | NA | TGTGCCAGCTCATCCCTAAGCCTCTCGCTCGAGCAGTACTTC | CASSSLSLSLEQYF